This passage covers 4 T cell receptor beta chains from one sample sequenced in a study of blood T cells in healthy people across ages. Using a J-beta primer mix together with a sample-barcoded 5' primer, a second PCR was run for about 6 to 11 cycles. TCRdb re-called the 5' RACE reads through MiXCR, storing one row per CDR3 protein. Counted here are over 1,300,000 distinct CDR3 sequences, roughly 64% occurring once; the ten biggest clones make up over 5.5%. Input material: blood. These receptor sequences come from a man aged 18 to 30 in good health.

The rearrangement joins TRBV6-6 to TRBJ2-5; TRBD1 matches at 9 bases. The assigned J gene may be wrong: the sequence end matches TRBJ2-7 better. Germline V gene data show CDR1 as MNHNY and CDR2 as SVGAGI (reference sequence). This CDR3 has 15 amino acids. CDR3 loop: CASSYSTGGYYEQYF. As DNA, the CDR3 is TGTGCCAGCAGTTACTCGACAGGGGGGTACTACGAGCAGTACTTC.

This clonotype occurred a few times. The chain is built from TRBV28 and TRBJ1-4, with a possible D match to TRBD1 (6 bases). CDR1 and CDR2 from the germline V gene are MDHEN and SYDVKM. V was trimmed by 10 bases and J by 7 bases, leaving 13 bases between them. The CDR3 sequence is 12 residues long. Here the CDR3 reads CATQGVGEKLFF. The CDR3 DNA sequence: TGTGCCACACAGGGTGTCGGTGAAAAACTGTTTTTT.

The chain carries TRBV12-3 or TRBV12-4 and TRBJ2-2, with D possibly matching TRBD1 (5 bases). This CDR3 comprises 14 residues. V was pared by 3 bases and J by 2 bases, with 7 bases between. CDR3 in amino acids: CASSFQGNTGELFF. In nucleotides, the CDR3 is TGTGCCAGCAGTTTTCAGGGAAACACCGGGGAGCTGTTTTTT.

The chain couples TRBV29-1 to TRBJ2-7; unclear D gene. V was cut by 6 bases and J by 7 bases, with 19 bases left in between. The CDR3 runs 13 residues. Germline V gives CDR1 SQVTM, CDR2 ANQGSEA. The CDR3 nucleotides are TGCAGCGTCAAACCTACGTGGGGTAATGAGCAGTACTTC. This translates into CSVKPTWGNEQYF.